This TCR beta chain emerged from a study of regulatory and conventional T cells in RAG deficiency. The CDR3 length is 14 residues. Trimming removed 7 bases from V and 7 bases from J; junction bases left unmatched: 10. Germline V gene lookup returns CDR1 MNHEY and CDR2 SVGAGI. Some clones are missing from TCRdb's copy, which holds only in-frame ones; the method was immunoSEQ multiplex PCR. The table lists about 30,000 clones, roughly 96% of them singletons. Conventional CD4+ T cells were sorted from blood as CD25-low CD127-high cells. The data also belong to a second study, concerning regulatory T cells. As that study records: Primers: 52 TRBV forward and 13 TRBJ reverse.

The source of this sequence is a human donor in good health. Sequencing was carried out using CD25- CD4+ T cells sorted from blood. The chain has TRBV6-5 and TRBJ2-1, with 7 bases that match TRBD1. DNA of the CDR3: TGTGCCAGCACTTTGGACAGGTTGGGGAATGAGCAGTTCTTC. Protein sequence: CASTLDRLGNEQFF.